The 7 T cell receptor beta chains presented below share a single source sample, sequenced in a study of cytomegalovirus exposure and HLA in healthy donors. The PCR made use of 60 Vbeta and 13 Jbeta primers. Measured with immunoSEQ multiplex PCR; TCRdb has only the in-frame clones, and not every one. The table lists some 100,000 clones, about 70% of them singletons. Material for sequencing was PBMCs. The receptors derive from a woman in her 40s in good health and CMV-seropositive.

The genes are TRBV5-1 and TRBJ2-1; 9 bases align to TRBD1. J lost 8 bases, V lost 0 bases, and 6 bases had no gene match. This CDR3 is 15 amino acids long. Germline V CDR1 and CDR2: SGHRS, YFSETQ. Here the CDR3 reads CASSLARTGDDEQFF. DNA for the CDR3: TGCGCCAGCAGCTTGGCACGGACAGGGGATGATGAGCAGTTCTTC.

Written as DNA, the CDR3 is TGTGCCAGCAGCCCGGGCCGGAGGGGGACCCAGTACTTC. Its protein product is CASSPGRRGTQYF. This rearrangement joins TRBV6-5 to TRBJ2-5, with D maybe TRBD2 (6 bases). The CDR3 extends over 13 amino acids. Trimming stripped 6 bases from V and 7 bases from J, with 15 bases between. The germline CDR1 and CDR2 sequences are MNHEY and SVGAGI.

The chain employs TRBV12-5 and TRBJ1-1; a weak D match, TRBD1 (5 bases). V was pared by 0 bases and J by 0 bases, with 11 bases between. Germline V gene lookup returns CDR1 LGHNT and CDR2 FRNRAP. The CDR3 extends over 16 amino acids. CDR3 protein: CASGLVRGRMNTEAFF. CDR3 coding DNA: TGTGCTAGTGGTTTGGTACGGGGGAGAATGAACACTGAAGCTTTCTTT.

The chain joins TRBV19 to TRBJ1-2; TRBD1 is a possible D gene (5 bases). The germline gives CDR1 LNHDA, CDR2 SQIVND (reference sequence). This CDR3 contains 13 residues. Trimming pared 4 bases from V and 8 bases from J, leaving 14 bases between. In DNA, the CDR3 is TGTGCCAGTAGTAACCAGGGTGTGAGCGGCTACACCTTC. It translates to CASSNQGVSGYTF.

The chain has TRBV6-1 and TRBJ2-2; D may be TRBD1 (6 bases). The V and J ends lost 3 bases and 6 bases respectively, with 8 bases between them. The CDR3 length is 13 residues. Germline V lookup: CDR1 MNHNS, CDR2 SASEGT. The CDR3 region has the DNA TGTGCCAGCAGTGATTGGGGGCCCGGGGAGCTGTTTTTT. Translating gives CASSDWGPGELFF.

CDR3 loop: CASSIQRGRGETQYF. DNA for the CDR3: TGTGCCAGTAGTATTCAGAGGGGGCGGGGCGAGACCCAGTACTTC. The gene calls are TRBV19 and TRBJ2-5; perhaps TRBD1 as D (7 bases). The CDR3 spans 15 residues. Trimming left V 3 bases short and J 5 bases short, with 16 bases between. Germline CDR1 is LNHDA and CDR2 is SQIVND (reference sequence).

V and J are TRBV5-1 and TRBJ2-3, with 11 nucleotides matching TRBD2. CDR3 size: 18 residues. The V gene end was trimmed by 4 bases and the J gene end by 1 base; junction bases not matched to a gene: 11. From germline, CDR1 is SGHRS and CDR2 YFSETQ. The CDR3 nucleotides read TGCGCCAGCAGCCTCGGGACTAGCGGCGCCATTGGCACAGATACGCAGTATTTT. It is translated as CASSLGTSGAIGTDTQYF. Based on the CDR3 plus reference TRBV5-1 and TRBJ2-3, the full variable domain is KAGVTQTPRYLIKTRGQQVTLSCSPISGHRSVSWYQQTPGQGLQFLFEYFSETQRNKGNFPGRFSGRQFSNSRSEMNVSTLELGDSALYLCASSLGTSGAIGTDTQYFGPGTRLTVL.